Below, 19 T cell receptor beta chains from the same sample are listed, as sequenced in a study of blood T cell repertoires in COVID-19 (dated by TCRdb to the early 2020s). The method was the immunoSEQ multiplex PCR assay. TCRdb obtained this table from immuneACCESS and retained in-frame rearrangements with V and J assigned. These tables miss some clones; where compared with another copy, unresolved V genes account for less than half of the shortfall, and the remainder is unexplained. The sample has 40,000 to 50,000 clones on record, more than 70% of them singletons. The ten largest clones capture around 64% of the sample. Sequencing input: peripheral blood. These receptors all come from a man between 65 and 85 years old with acute or convalescent COVID-19.

The chain uses TRBV6-5 and TRBJ1-5; D is uncertain. The ends were cut back, 0 bases at V and 4 bases at J, with 7 bases in the middle. Germline CDR1 is MNHEY and CDR2 is SVGAGI. The CDR3 covers 14 residues. The CDR3 sequence: CASSYSVTNQPQHF. The CDR3 region has the DNA TGTGCCAGCAGTTACTCCGTCACTAATCAGCCCCAGCATTTT.

V gene TRBV10-3 combines with J gene TRBJ2-3; possible D gene TRBD1, 5 bases. Germline V gives CDR1 ENHRY, CDR2 SYGVKD. V lost 2 bases and J lost 1, with 13 bases in between. The CDR3 runs to 16 residues. CDR3 DNA sequence: TGTGCCATCAGTGAGGGGGCGTGGGTCCGCACAGATACGCAGTATTTT. It encodes CAISEGAWVRTDTQYF.

The chain combines TRBV19 with TRBJ1-2, with D maybe TRBD1 (5 bases). Germline CDR1 and CDR2: LNHDA and SQIVND (reference sequence). There are 13 residues in the CDR3. Trimming pared 5 bases from V and 4 bases from J, leaving 11 bases between. CDR3 sequence: CASSLGRVYGYTF. Written as DNA, the CDR3 is TGTGCCAGTAGTCTGGGCAGGGTCTATGGCTACACCTTC.

V usage is TRBV3-1 (or the pseudogene TRBV3-2) and J usage is TRBJ2-1; 12 nucleotides agree with TRBD2. From germline, CDR1 is LGHDT and CDR2 YNNKEL (reference sequence). The J segment lost 12 bases and the V segment lost 1 base, leaving 7 bases of the junction unmatched. The CDR3 has 15 amino acids. CDR3 bases: TGTGCCAGCAGCCAAGGGACTAGCGGGGCAGGTGGGCAGTTCTTC. It codes for CASSQGTSGAGGQFF.

This sequence joins TRBV7-2 and TRBJ1-4; D is ambiguous. The V gene's germline CDR1 is SGHTA and CDR2 FQGNSA. V dropped 4 bases and J dropped 0 bases, with 12 bases sitting between them. The CDR3 is made up of 16 amino acids. The CDR3 here is CASSSTRVSTNEKLFF. The CDR3 DNA is TGTGCCAGCAGCTCCACGCGGGTTTCAACTAATGAAAAACTGTTTTTT.

This chain connects TRBV29-1 to TRBJ1-3; D ambiguous. The CDR3 spans 14 residues. Germline V lookup: CDR1 SQVTM, CDR2 ANQGSEA. V lost 4 bases and J 3 bases, leaving 13 bases between the germline ends. The CDR3 nucleotides read TGCAGCGTTGGGTCACCCGAGGATGGAAACACCATATATTTT. This gives the protein CSVGSPEDGNTIYF. The entire variable domain, with the rest obtained from reference TRBV29-1 and TRBJ1-3, is as follows: SAVISQKPSRDICQRGTSLTIQCQVDSQVTMMFWYRQQPGQSLTLIATANQGSEATYESGFVIDKFPISRPNLTFSTLTVSNMSPEDSSIYLCSVGSPEDGNTIYFGEGSWLTVV.

The chain recombines TRBV19 with TRBJ1-1; possible D gene TRBD1, 5 bases. The V end lost 1 base, the J end lost 6 bases, and 15 bases lay between the germline ends. This CDR3 comprises 15 residues. The germline gives CDR1 LNHDA, CDR2 SQIVND (reference sequence). CDR3 DNA: TGTGCCAGTAGTATAGTGGGGGACCCGGGGGCTGAAGCTTTCTTT. Its protein is CASSIVGDPGAEAFF.

The CDR3 bases are TGTGCCAGCAGCTCCAACGGACTAGCGGGAGTCAATGAGCAGTTCTTC. Protein product: CASSSNGLAGVNEQFF. V is TRBV28 and J is TRBJ2-1; 13 positions match TRBD2. Germline CDR1 MDHEN, CDR2 SYDVKM. J was trimmed by 6 bases and V by 6 bases; bases with no gene match: 8. The CDR3 is 16 residues long. Drawing the rest from reference TRBV28 and TRBJ2-1, the complete variable domain is DVKVTQSSRYLVKRTGEKVFLECVQDMDHENMFWYRQDPGLGLRLIYFSYDVKMKEKGDIPEGYSVSREKKERFSLILESASTNQTSMYLCASSSNGLAGVNEQFFGPGTRLTVL.

The genes are TRBV9 and TRBJ1-3; no firm D call. V shed 0 bases and J shed 0 bases, with 7 bases lying between them. Germline V lookup: CDR1 SGDLS, CDR2 YYNGEE. The CDR3 covers 15 residues. As DNA, the CDR3 is TGTGCCAGCAGCGTAGTCGGGATCTCTGGAAACACCATATATTTT. This translates into CASSVVGISGNTIYF.

The chain joins TRBV11-2 to TRBJ2-7; unclear D gene. Trimming took off 1 base at V and 5 bases at J, with 15 bases between the two ends. This CDR3 has 15 amino acids. Germline assignment: CDR1 SGHAT and CDR2 FQNNGV. CDR3 residues: CASSLGVTSENEQYF. The CDR3 DNA follows: TGTGCCAGCAGCTTAGGAGTAACATCGGAGAACGAGCAGTACTTC.

The chain recombines TRBV2 with TRBJ1-5, with no clear D. The V end lost 4 bases, the J end lost 2 bases, and 3 bases lay between the germline ends. The V gene's germline CDR1 is SNHLY and CDR2 FYNNEI. The CDR3 extends over 12 amino acids. Here the CDR3 DNA reads TGTGCCAGCAGTGCCGGCAATCAGCCCCAGCATTTT. This gives the protein CASSAGNQPQHF. Combining the CDR3 with reference TRBV2 and TRBJ1-5 gives the whole variable domain EPEVTQTPSHQVTQMGQEVILRCVPISNHLYFYWYRQILGQKVEFLVSFYNNEISEKSEIFDDQFSVERPDGSNFTLKIRSTKLEDSAMYFCASSAGNQPQHFGDGTRLSIL.

The gene calls are TRBV6-5 and TRBJ1-2, with D perhaps TRBD1 (5 bases). The CDR3 has 13 residues. The ends were cut back, 7 bases at V and 2 bases at J, with 11 bases in the middle. Germline CDR1 reads MNHEY; CDR2 reads SVGAGI. CDR3 loop: CASTASGNYGYTF. The CDR3 nucleotides read TGTGCCAGCACGGCTTCAGGGAACTATGGCTACACCTTC.

The chain joins TRBV7-2 to TRBJ2-1; D gene uncertain. CDR3 size: 13 residues. The germline V and J ends were trimmed by 4 bases and 13 bases, with 17 bases remaining between them. CDR1 is SGHTA, CDR2 FQGNSA, per germline. The CDR3: CASSSNRVSDQFF. The CDR3 region has the DNA TGTGCCAGCAGCTCGAACCGGGTTTCCGATCAGTTCTTC.

The rearrangement joins TRBV28 to TRBJ1-5; 9 bases align to TRBD1. The ends lost 5 bases at V and 6 bases at J; junction bases unmatched: 8. Germline-derived CDR1 and CDR2 are MDHEN and SYDVKM. CDR3 size: 15 residues. DNA of the CDR3: TGTGCCAGCAGTGCGCCGGGACAGGGTTTTCAGCCCCAGCATTTT. Its translation: CASSAPGQGFQPQHF. The whole variable domain, remainder taken from reference TRBV28 and TRBJ1-5, is DVKVTQSSRYLVKRTGEKVFLECVQDMDHENMFWYRQDPGLGLRLIYFSYDVKMKEKGDIPEGYSVSREKKERFSLILESASTNQTSMYLCASSAPGQGFQPQHFGDGTRLSIL.

CDR3 DNA: TGTGCCAGCAGCACCCGGGACAGCAATGAGCAGTTCTTC. Its protein is CASSTRDSNEQFF. The chain is built from TRBV7-3 and TRBJ2-1, with TRBD1 identical over 7 bases. This CDR3 spans 13 amino acids. Germline assignment: CDR1 SGHTA and CDR2 FQGTGA. The V gene end was trimmed by 5 bases and the J gene end by 6 bases; junction bases not matched to a gene: 4.

V is TRBV7-2 and J is TRBJ1-1; TRBD1 matches 9 bases. Losses at the gene ends were 0 bases for V and 8 bases for J; bases not matched to a gene: 1. Germline V gene lookup returns CDR1 SGHTA and CDR2 FQGNSA. The CDR3 spans 13 residues. The CDR3 loop reads CASSLAGTGEAFF. Here the CDR3 DNA reads TGTGCCAGCAGCTTAGCCGGGACAGGGGAAGCTTTCTTT.

This chain joins TRBV9 and TRBJ2-4; possible D gene TRBD1, 5 bases. Between the trimmed V and J ends, which lost 4 bases and 3 bases, there was a span of 11 bases. Looked up from germline, CDR1 is SGDLS and CDR2 is YYNGEE. This CDR3 region has 14 residues. CDR3 in DNA: TGTGCCAGCAGCCCCGGACATGACAAAAACATTCAGTACTTC. Protein sequence: CASSPGHDKNIQYF.

The J gene is TRBJ1-5, the V gene TRBV7-2, with 7 nucleotides matching TRBD1. Per germline, CDR1 SGHTA and CDR2 FQGNSA. The CDR3 totals 15 residues. Trimming at V came to 1 base and at J to 1 base, leaving 1 base not matched to a gene. The CDR3 protein is CASSLEGQSNQPQHF. As DNA, the CDR3 is TGTGCCAGCAGCTTAGAGGGACAGAGCAATCAGCCCCAGCATTTT. Based on the CDR3 plus reference TRBV7-2 and TRBJ1-5, the full variable domain is GAGVSQSPSNKVTEKGKDVELRCDPISGHTALYWYRQSLGQGLEFLIYFQGNSAPDKSGLPSDRFSAERTGGSVSTLTIQRTQQEDSAVYLCASSLEGQSNQPQHFGDGTRLSIL.

Written as DNA, the CDR3 is TGTGCCAGTAGTATTCGTGAGACTGAAGCTTTCTTT. Encoded protein: CASSIRETEAFF. This chain links TRBV19 with TRBJ1-1; no definite D call. The germline V gene has CDR1 LNHDA and CDR2 SQIVND (reference sequence). V was trimmed by 3 bases and J by 5 bases, leaving 7 bases between them. This CDR3 comprises 12 residues. The whole variable domain, remainder taken from reference TRBV19 and TRBJ1-1, is DGGITQSPKYLFRKEGQNVTLSCEQNLNHDAMYWYRQDPGQGLRLIYYSQIVNDFQKGDIAEGYSVSREKKESFPLTVTSAQKNPTAFYLCASSIRETEAFFGQGTRLTVV.